The T cell receptor beta chain described here comes from a study of T-cell reconstitution after alpha-beta-depleted transplantation in children. Unique molecular identifiers were incorporated when the TCRbeta library was constructed. TCRdb passed the PCR reads through MiXCR, listing each CDR3 protein once. This table holds about 270,000 distinct CDR3 sequences, more than 8% found once. With 2 bases removed from V and 9 bases from J, the gap between germline ends came to 11 bases. CDR3 size: 13 residues. Germline CDR1 reads SEHNR; CDR2 reads FQNEAQ (reference sequence). The sequence was collected from a human donor who donated a stem cell graft to a child with SCID. The chain recombines TRBV7-9 with TRBJ2-4; D perhaps matches TRBD1 (5 bases). This specimen consisted of PBMCs from the stem cell graft donor, obtained from the stem cell graft. This CDR3 reads CASSLQGDSIQYF. CDR3 sequence (DNA): TGTGCCAGCAGCTTACAGGGTGATAGCATTCAGTACTTC. The variable domain in full, with the rest retrieved from reference TRBV7-9 and TRBJ2-4, is DTGVSQNPRHKITKRGQNVTFRCDPISEHNRLYWYRQTLGQGPEFLTYFQNEAQLEKSRLLSDRFSAERPKGSFSTLEIQRTEQGDSAMYLCASSLQGDSIQYFGAGTRLSVL.